This T cell receptor beta chain was found in a study of OX40 agonist ivuxolimab in advanced cancers. General notes on the study: Ivuxolimab was an agonistic, fully human IgG2 monoclonal antibody directed against OX40 (CD134), a costimulatory receptor. Of the approximately 50 patients in dose escalation, about 20 had hepatocellular carcinoma, roughly 15 had melanoma, 9 had renal cell carcinoma and 9 had head and neck cancer. Peripheral TCRbeta sequencing aimed to test whether ivuxolimab altered TCR sequence diversity and caused clonal T-cell expansion. The dose-escalation cohort was approximately 83% male with a mean age of roughly 60 years, ranging from roughly 23 to 90. Intravenous ivuxolimab was administered to patients every 2 weeks at six dose levels: 0.01, 0.1, 0.3, 1.5, 3 and 10 mg/kg. The paper reports the monotherapy dose-escalation portion (N ≈ 50 patients) of the phase I ivuxolimab trial. Patients were allowed to have had prior anti-PD-1, anti-PD-L1 or anti-CTLA-4 therapy, and roughly two fifths of the dose-escalation patients had been treated with checkpoint inhibitors. Partial responses occurred in three dose-escalation patients: two with cutaneous melanoma and one with hepatocellular carcinoma.

General findings and caveats noted by the study authors: Low levels of normalized T-cell clonal expansion were also shown by some nonresponding patients. At doses from 0.1 to 3.0 mg/kg, clonal expansion was seen in both CD4+ and CD8+ blood T cells between baseline and week 6. The antigen specificity of the clonally expanded peripheral T cells was not determined. In the 0.1-3.0 mg/kg groups, partial responders were among the patients with the lowest normalized peripheral clonal expansion, particularly in CD8+ T cells. After ivuxolimab, more expanded clones were found on average in CD8+ T cells than in CD4+ T cells.

Genomic DNA was extracted from sorted cells for sequencing of the TCRbeta CDR3 region. The immunoSEQ Assay was used to sequence the TCRbeta CDR3 regions. TCRdb stores this immuneACCESS table with in-frame sequences only. Part of the clones is absent; in the studies checked, under half of the shortfall reflects unresolved V genes, and no reason is known for the rest. Recorded for this sample are approximately 77,000 clones; approximately 85% of them occurred a single time. The ten largest make up 2% to 2.5% of the sample. Notes on this clone: It lacks a known antigen. It has no much larger one-base neighbor in the sample; base qualities were not kept.

The CDR3, from cysteine to phenylalanine, totals 16 residues. Of all the DNA, just the CDR3 is kept, 48 bases in frame from base 1. Reading the germline V gene gives CDR1 SGHRS and CDR2 YFSETQ. Trimming removed 0 bases from V and 6 bases from J; the gene matches leave 6 bases unexplained. Patients with autoimmune disease history or receiving systemic immunosuppression were excluded from the trial. Peripheral blood for TCR sequencing was collected from all dose cohorts at baseline, on cycle 4 day 1, and on cycle 7 day 1. The samples were drawn from a first-in-human, open-label, multicenter phase I dose-escalation trial of ivuxolimab. Adults with locally advanced or metastatic melanoma, renal cell, hepatocellular, or head and neck squamous cell carcinoma were enrolled in the trial. Before TCR sequencing, CD4+ T cells and CD8+ T cells were sorted from peripheral blood as separate populations.

This receptor was obtained from an adult with an advanced solid tumor such as melanoma, head and neck, liver or kidney cancer. The rearrangement combines TRBV5-1 with TRBJ2-3; 11 junctional bases match TRBD1. Sequenced material: CD4+ or CD8+ T cells sorted from blood, taken in a trial of the OX40 agonist ivuxolimab. The CDR3 protein is CASSLERTGGSDTQYF. The nucleotides read TGCGCCAGCAGCTTGGAACGGACAGGGGGCAGCGATACGCAGTATTTT.